Listed below are T cell receptor beta chains from one sample, sequenced in a study of T cells after yellow fever vaccination. TCRdb called the 5' RACE reads again in MiXCR, with one record for every CDR3 protein. This table has around 310,000 distinct CDR3 sequences, around 4.4% appearing once. Sequences were derived from PBMCs, sampled 15 days after the yellow fever booster vaccination. All receptors come from a young man who received the YFV17D yellow fever vaccine. Both conserved end residues are part of each CDR3. The D gene is left open where the match is weak. The size of a clone is reported for some rows only, either as once, few or many, or as a class for expanded clones.

TRBD2 many TRBJ2-1 TRBV6-2/TRBV6-3 TGTGCCAGCAGTTACTCGCCTAGCGGGGGATACAATGAGCAGTTCTTC CASSYSPSGGYNEQFF
NA few TRBJ2-3 TRBV6-5 TGTGCCAGCAGTTATTCTAGTAGCGTAGCTAGCACAGATACGCAGTATTTT CASSYSSSVASTDTQYF
NA many TRBJ2-2 TRBV12-3/TRBV12-4 TGTGCCAGCGCCTTATGGACGGCCGGGGAGCTGTTTTTT CASALWTAGELFF
NA few TRBJ1-2 TRBV12-3/TRBV12-4 TGTGCCAGCAGTCCCAGCGGTAGGGAGGGGGAAGGCTACACCTTC CASSPSGREGEGYTF
TRBD2 many TRBJ2-5 TRBV7-2 TGTGCCAGCAGCTCGCGGACTAGCGGGGGCCTCCGGCAGACCCAGTACTTC CASSSRTSGGLRQTQYF
NA few TRBJ1-6 TRBV11-2 TGTGCCAGCAGCCCACGAAATCAGGGAACGAAAGGATCACCCCTCCACTTT CASSPRNQGTKGSPLHF
NA few TRBJ2-4 TRBV5-1 TGCGCCCTCGAGGACCGGATCGGGAAAAAAAACATTCAGTACTTC CALEDRIGKKNIQYF
NA NA TRBJ1-5 TRBV12-3/TRBV12-4 TGTGCCAGCAGTTTAGAGGTCTTTAGCAATCAGCCCCAGCATTTT CASSLEVFSNQPQHF
TRBD1 few TRBJ2-3 TRBV5-4 TGTGCCAGCAGCTTTGGGACAGGCAGCACAGATACGCAGTATTTT CASSFGTGSTDTQYF
NA NA TRBJ1-5 TRBV7-9 TGTGCCAGCAGCTTAGGGTTGGGGCCCCAGCATTTT CASSLGLGPQHF
NA many TRBJ2-1 TRBV29-1 TGCAGCGTAGGGGGAGGGGACCCTAAGCAGTTCTTC CSVGGGDPKQFF
NA few TRBJ1-1 TRBV24-1 TGTGCCACCAGTGATTATCCAGGGGAAGGAACTGAAGCTTTCTTT CATSDYPGEGTEAFF
NA NA TRBJ1-5 TRBV5-1 TGCGCCAGCAGCTTGGAGGGCAGGGATAGGGATCAGCCCCAGCATTTT CASSLEGRDRDQPQHF
NA many TRBJ2-2 TRBV29-1 TGCAGCACAGAAGTCGACACCGGGGAGCTGTTTTTT CSTEVDTGELFF
NA few TRBJ1-1 TRBV20-1 TGCAGTGCCATGCGTGAGGTGAACACTGAAGCTTTCTTT CSAMREVNTEAFF
NA many TRBJ2-2 TRBV4-2 TGTGCCAGCAGCCAGAACACCGGGGAGCTGTTTTTT CASSQNTGELFF
TRBD1 many TRBJ1-4 TRBV5-1 TGCGCCAGCAGCTCTGGACAGGATCCTAATGAAAAACTGTTTTTT CASSSGQDPNEKLFF
TRBD1 few TRBJ1-5 TRBV20-1 TGCAGTGCTAGTGACAGGGCAAATCAGCCCCAGCATTTT CSASDRANQPQHF